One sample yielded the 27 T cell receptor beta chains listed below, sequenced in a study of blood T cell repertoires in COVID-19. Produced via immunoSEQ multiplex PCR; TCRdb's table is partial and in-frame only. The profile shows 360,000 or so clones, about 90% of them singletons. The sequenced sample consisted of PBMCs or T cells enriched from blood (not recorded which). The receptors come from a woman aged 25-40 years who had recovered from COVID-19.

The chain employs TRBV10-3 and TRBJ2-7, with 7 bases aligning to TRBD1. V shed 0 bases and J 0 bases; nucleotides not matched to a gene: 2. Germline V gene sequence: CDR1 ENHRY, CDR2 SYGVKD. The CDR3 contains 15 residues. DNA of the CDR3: TGTGCCATCAGTGAGTCGACAGGGAGCTCCTACGAGCAGTACTTC. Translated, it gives CAISESTGSSYEQYF.

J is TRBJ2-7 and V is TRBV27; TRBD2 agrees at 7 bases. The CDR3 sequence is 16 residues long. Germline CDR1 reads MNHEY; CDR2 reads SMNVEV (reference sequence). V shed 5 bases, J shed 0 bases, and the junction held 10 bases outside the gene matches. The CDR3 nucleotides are TGTGCCAGCAGTCCCCTGAGCGGGGCCAGCTCCTACGAGCAGTACTTC. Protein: CASSPLSGASSYEQYF.

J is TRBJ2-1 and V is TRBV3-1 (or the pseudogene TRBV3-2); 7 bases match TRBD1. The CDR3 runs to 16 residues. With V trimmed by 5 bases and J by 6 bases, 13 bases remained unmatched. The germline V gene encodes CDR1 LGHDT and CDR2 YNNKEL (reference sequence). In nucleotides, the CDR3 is TGTGCCAGCAGCTTACAGGGGAGCGTTGTAGCCAATGAGCAGTTCTTC. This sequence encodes CASSLQGSVVANEQFF.

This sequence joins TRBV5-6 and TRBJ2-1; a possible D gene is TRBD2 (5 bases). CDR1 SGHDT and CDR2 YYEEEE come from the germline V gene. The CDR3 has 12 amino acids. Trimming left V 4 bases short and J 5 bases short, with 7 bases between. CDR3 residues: CASSGADNEQFF. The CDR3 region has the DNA TGTGCCAGCAGCGGAGCGGACAATGAGCAGTTCTTC.

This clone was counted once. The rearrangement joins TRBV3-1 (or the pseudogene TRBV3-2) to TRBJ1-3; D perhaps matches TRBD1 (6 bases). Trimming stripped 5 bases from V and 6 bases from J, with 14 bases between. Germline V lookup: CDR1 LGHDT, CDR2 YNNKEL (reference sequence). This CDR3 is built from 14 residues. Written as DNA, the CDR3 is TGTGCCAGCAGCTCCCGGGACATTGCAAACACCATATATTTT. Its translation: CASSSRDIANTIYF.

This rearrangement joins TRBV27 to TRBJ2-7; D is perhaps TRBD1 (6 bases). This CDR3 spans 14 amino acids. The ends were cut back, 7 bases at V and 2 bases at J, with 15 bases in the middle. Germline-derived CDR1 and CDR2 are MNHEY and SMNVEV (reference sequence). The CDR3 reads CASTPLKGAYEQYF. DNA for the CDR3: TGTGCCAGCACCCCCCTTAAGGGGGCCTACGAGCAGTACTTC.

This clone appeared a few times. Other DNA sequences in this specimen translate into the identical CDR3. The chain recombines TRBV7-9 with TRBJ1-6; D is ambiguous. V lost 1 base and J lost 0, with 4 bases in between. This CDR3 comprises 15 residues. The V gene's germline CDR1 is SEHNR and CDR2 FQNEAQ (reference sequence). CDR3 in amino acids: CASSLGSSYNSPLHF. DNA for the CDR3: TGTGCCAGCAGCTTAGGGAGCTCCTATAATTCACCCCTCCACTTT.

The CDR3 DNA follows: TGTGCCAGCAGCCGCGACAGCCCTGAAGCTTTCTTT. Encoded protein: CASSRDSPEAFF. This chain uses TRBV6-6 with TRBJ1-1; TRBD1 might be the D (5 bases). Trimming removed 6 bases from V and 6 bases from J, with 11 bases in between. This CDR3 has 12 residues. Per germline, CDR1 MNHNY and CDR2 SVGAGI (reference sequence).

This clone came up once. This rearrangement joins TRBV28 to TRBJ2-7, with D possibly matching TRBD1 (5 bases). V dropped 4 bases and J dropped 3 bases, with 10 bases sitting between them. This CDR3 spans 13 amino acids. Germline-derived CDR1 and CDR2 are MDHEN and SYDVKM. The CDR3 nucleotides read TGTGCCAGCAGTTGGGGCAGGTACTACGAGCAGTACTTC. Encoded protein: CASSWGRYYEQYF.

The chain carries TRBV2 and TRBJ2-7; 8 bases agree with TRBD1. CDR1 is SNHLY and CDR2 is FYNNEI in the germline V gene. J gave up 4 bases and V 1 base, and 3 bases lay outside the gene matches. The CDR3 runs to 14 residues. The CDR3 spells CASSEGTGRYEQYF. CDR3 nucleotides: TGTGCCAGCAGTGAAGGGACAGGGAGGTACGAGCAGTACTTC.

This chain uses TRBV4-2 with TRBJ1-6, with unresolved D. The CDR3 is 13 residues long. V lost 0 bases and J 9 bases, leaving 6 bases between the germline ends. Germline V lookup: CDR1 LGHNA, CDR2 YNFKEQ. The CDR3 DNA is TGTGCCAGCAGCCAAGAAATTCGTTCACCCCTCCACTTT. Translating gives CASSQEIRSPLHF.

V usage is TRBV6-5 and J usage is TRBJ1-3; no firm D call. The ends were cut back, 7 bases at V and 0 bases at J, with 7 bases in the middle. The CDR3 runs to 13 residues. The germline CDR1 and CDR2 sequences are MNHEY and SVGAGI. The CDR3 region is CASTTSSGNTIYF. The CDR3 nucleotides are TGTGCCAGCACCACATCCTCTGGAAACACCATATATTTT.

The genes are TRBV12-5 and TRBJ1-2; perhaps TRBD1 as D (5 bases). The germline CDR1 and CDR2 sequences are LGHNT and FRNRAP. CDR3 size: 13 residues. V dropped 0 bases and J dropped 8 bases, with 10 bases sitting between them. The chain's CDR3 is CASGLVGLEGYTF. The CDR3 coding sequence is TGTGCTAGTGGTTTGGTGGGACTCGAAGGCTACACCTTC.

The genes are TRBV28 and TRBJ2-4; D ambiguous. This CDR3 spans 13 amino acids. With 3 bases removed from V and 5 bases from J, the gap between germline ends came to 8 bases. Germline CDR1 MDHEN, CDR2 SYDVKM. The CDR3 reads CASSFSLENIQYF. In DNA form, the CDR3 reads TGTGCCAGCAGTTTCAGTCTGGAAAACATTCAGTACTTC.

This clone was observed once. CDR3 nucleotide sequence: TGTGCCAGCAGTCCGACCAAGGCCGGGGGGGCTGAAGCTTTCTTT. This translates into CASSPTKAGGAEAFF. The chain has TRBV27 and TRBJ1-1, with D perhaps TRBD1 (5 bases). This CDR3 region has 15 residues. Germline CDR1 and CDR2: MNHEY and SMNVEV (reference sequence). V was trimmed by 5 bases and J by 6 bases, leaving 19 bases between them.

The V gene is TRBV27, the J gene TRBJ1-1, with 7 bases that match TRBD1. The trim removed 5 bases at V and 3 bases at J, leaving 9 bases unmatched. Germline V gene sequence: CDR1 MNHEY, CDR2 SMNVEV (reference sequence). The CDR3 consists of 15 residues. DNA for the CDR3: TGTGCCAGCAGTCCCTGGGACAGCGGGTACACTGAAGCTTTCTTT. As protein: CASSPWDSGYTEAFF.

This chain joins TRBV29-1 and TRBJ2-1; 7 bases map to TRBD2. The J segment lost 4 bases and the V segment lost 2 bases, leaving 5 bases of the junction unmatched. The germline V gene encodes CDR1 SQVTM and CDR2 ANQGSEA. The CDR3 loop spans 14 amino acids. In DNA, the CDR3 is TGCAGCGTTGAATTGCGGGAGAAGTACAATGAGCAGTTCTTC. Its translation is CSVELREKYNEQFF.

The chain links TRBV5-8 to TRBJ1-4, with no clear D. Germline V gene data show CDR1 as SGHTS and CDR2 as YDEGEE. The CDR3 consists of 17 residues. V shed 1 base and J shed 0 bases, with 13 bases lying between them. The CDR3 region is CASSLKHLLATNEKLFF. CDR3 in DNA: TGTGCCAGCAGCTTGAAGCATCTCCTTGCAACTAATGAAAAACTGTTTTTT.

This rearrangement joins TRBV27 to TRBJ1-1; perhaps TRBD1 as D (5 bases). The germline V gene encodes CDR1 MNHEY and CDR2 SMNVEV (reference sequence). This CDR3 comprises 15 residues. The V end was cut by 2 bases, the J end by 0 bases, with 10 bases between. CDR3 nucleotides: TGTGCCAGCAGTTTACAGGGCTCCATGAACACTGAAGCTTTCTTT. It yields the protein CASSLQGSMNTEAFF.

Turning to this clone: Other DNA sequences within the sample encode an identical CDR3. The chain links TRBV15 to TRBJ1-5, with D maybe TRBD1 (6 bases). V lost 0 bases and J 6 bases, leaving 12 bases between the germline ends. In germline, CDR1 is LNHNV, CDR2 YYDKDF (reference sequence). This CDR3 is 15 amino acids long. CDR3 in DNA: TGTGCCACCAGCAGAGATCAGGGGAGGGGTCAGCCCCAGCATTTT. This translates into CATSRDQGRGQPQHF. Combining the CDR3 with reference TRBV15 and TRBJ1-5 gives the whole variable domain DAMVIQNPRYQVTQFGKPVTLSCSQTLNHNVMYWYQQKSSQAPKLLFHYYDKDFNNEADTPDNFQSRRPNTSFCFLDIRSPGLGDTAMYLCATSRDQGRGQPQHFGDGTRLSIL.

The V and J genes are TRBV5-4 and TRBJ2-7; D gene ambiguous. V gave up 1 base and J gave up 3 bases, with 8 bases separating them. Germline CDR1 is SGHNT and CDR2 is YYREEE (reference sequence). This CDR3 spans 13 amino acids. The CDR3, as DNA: TGTGCCAGCAGCTTGTTCACGGGCTACGAGCAGTACTTC. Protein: CASSLFTGYEQYF.

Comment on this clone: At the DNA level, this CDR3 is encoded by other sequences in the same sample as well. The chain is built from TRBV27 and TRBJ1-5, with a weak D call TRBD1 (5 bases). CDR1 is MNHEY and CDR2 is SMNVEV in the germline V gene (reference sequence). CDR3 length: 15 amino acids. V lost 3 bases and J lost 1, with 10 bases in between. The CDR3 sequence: CASSLLGGSNQPQHF. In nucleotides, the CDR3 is TGTGCCAGCAGTTTGCTGGGGGGGAGCAATCAGCCCCAGCATTTT.

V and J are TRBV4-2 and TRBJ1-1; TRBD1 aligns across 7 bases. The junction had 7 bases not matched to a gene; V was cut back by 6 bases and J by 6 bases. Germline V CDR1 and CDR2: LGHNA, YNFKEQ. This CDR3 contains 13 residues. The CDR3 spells CASSFTGDPEAFF. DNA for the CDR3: TGTGCCAGCAGTTTCACAGGGGACCCTGAAGCTTTCTTT.

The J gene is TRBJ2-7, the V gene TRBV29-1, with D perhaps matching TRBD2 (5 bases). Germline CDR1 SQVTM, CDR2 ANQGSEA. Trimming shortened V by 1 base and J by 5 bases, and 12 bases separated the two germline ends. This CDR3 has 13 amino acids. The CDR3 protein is CSVEGGSRNEQYF. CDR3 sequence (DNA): TGCAGCGTTGAAGGTGGGAGCCGGAACGAGCAGTACTTC.

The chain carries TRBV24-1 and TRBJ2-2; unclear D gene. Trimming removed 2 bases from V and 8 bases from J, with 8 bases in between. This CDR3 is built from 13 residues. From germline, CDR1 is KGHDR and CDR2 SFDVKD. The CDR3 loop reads CATSDSGWGELFF. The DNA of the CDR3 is TGTGCCACCAGTGATTCGGGTTGGGGGGAGCTGTTTTTT.

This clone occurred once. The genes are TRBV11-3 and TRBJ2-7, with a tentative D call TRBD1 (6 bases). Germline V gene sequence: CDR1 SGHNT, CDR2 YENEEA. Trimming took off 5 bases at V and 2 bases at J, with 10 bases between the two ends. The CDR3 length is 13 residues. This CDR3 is CASSLGQTYEQYF. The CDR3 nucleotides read TGTGCCAGCAGCCTAGGACAGACCTACGAGCAGTACTTC.

In nucleotides, the CDR3 is TGCGCCAGCAGCTCAGGCACAGGGGTTACCTACAATGAGCAGTTCTTC. Translating it yields CASSSGTGVTYNEQFF. The chain employs TRBV5-1 and TRBJ2-1; 7 bases line up with TRBD1. This CDR3 is 16 amino acids long. CDR1 and CDR2 (germline): SGHRS, YFSETQ. The J segment lost 2 bases and the V segment lost 3 bases, leaving 8 bases of the junction unmatched.